This TCR beta chain was identified in a study of blood T cell repertoires in COVID-19. For the study at large: The cDNA or gDNA used as material had been derived from T cells, B-cell-depleted T cells, or PBMCs.

Germline V gives CDR1 LNHDA, CDR2 SQIVND (reference sequence). With 4 bases clipped from V and 3 bases from J, the junction kept 9 bases outside the gene matches. The CDR3 is made up of 15 amino acids. This table comes from immunoSEQ multiplex PCR, and its TCRdb copy is limited to in-frame clones, with some not included. The sample contains about 240,000 clones, around 87% of which appear only once. Enrolled through a virtual design, the participants were between roughly 18 and 90 years of age and came from about two dozen US areas. In assigning cohorts, the study relied on participant-reported clinical history.

The sequence derives from a woman aged 40 to 50 with acute COVID-19. Sequencing was carried out using PBMCs or T cells enriched from blood (not recorded which). V and J are TRBV19 and TRBJ2-7; 7 bases map to TRBD2. CDR3 nucleotide sequence: TGTGCCAGTAGTAAGGGGAGGGCATCCTACTACGAGCAGTACTTC. Translating gives CASSKGRASYYEQYF.